These 18 T cell receptor beta chains were all obtained from the same sample, sequenced in a study of cytomegalovirus exposure and HLA in healthy donors. Primers: 60 Vbeta forward and 13 Jbeta reverse. Here immunoSEQ multiplex PCR was the method, and the copy in TCRdb shows in-frame clones only, minus some. The sample includes more than 95,000 clones, almost 80% of them seen just once. Sequencing input: PBMCs. The receptors derive from a man in his fifties or sixties in good health and CMV-seropositive.

Note on this clone: At one of its ends the junction is not consistent with the germline gene, which may arise from a read error. This chain links TRBV7-2 with TRBJ2-7; the D is unclear. There are 15 residues in the CDR3. Germline loops: CDR1 SGHTA, CDR2 FQGNSA. CDR3 protein: CASSRGRYASYEQCF. CDR3 sequence (DNA): TGTGCCAGCAGCCGAGGAAGGTATGCCTCCTACGAGCAGTGCTTC.

This rearrangement joins TRBV19 to TRBJ2-1, with TRBD1 matching 9 bases. J lost 10 bases, V lost 3 bases, and 7 bases had no gene match. CDR1 is LNHDA, CDR2 SQIVND, per germline (reference sequence). The CDR3 loop spans 14 amino acids. CDR3 amino acids: CASSMGTGRGEQFF. CDR3 DNA sequence: TGTGCCAGTAGTATGGGGACAGGGCGCGGAGAGCAGTTCTTC.

This chain joins TRBV6-5 and TRBJ2-7, with 9 bases aligning to TRBD2. The V segment lost 6 bases and the J segment 3 bases; nucleotides outside the gene matches: 6. The CDR3 is 14 amino acids. The germline V gene encodes CDR1 MNHEY and CDR2 SVGAGI. The CDR3 reads CASSLAAGGYEQYF. The DNA of the CDR3 is TGTGCCAGCAGCCTCGCAGCGGGGGGCTACGAGCAGTACTTC.

The J gene is TRBJ1-1, the V gene TRBV2, with 8 bases lining up with TRBD1. Trimming at V came to 6 bases and at J to 8 bases, leaving 8 bases not matched to a gene. CDR3 length equals 13 residues. The germline V gene encodes CDR1 SNHLY and CDR2 FYNNEI. The CDR3 nucleotides are TGTGCCAGCAGAAGACTCCAGGGGGCCGAAGCTTTCTTT. Its translation: CASRRLQGAEAFF.

The gene calls are TRBV5-1 and TRBJ1-1; TRBD1 matches at 12 bases. The CDR3 covers 16 residues. The junction had 8 bases not matched to a gene; V was cut back by 3 bases and J by 5 bases. Germline CDR1 is SGHRS and CDR2 is YFSETQ. The CDR3 loop is CASSSGDRGLPTEAFF. In DNA form, the CDR3 reads TGCGCCAGCAGCTCGGGGGACAGGGGGCTTCCTACTGAAGCTTTCTTT.

The rearrangement uses TRBV4-1 and TRBJ2-3, with D perhaps matching TRBD1 (6 bases). Trimming took 1 base from V and 2 from J, leaving 7 bases between them. There are 14 residues in the CDR3. Germline CDR1 is MGHRA and CDR2 is YSYEKL. The CDR3 protein is CASSQVGATDTQYF. The CDR3 coding sequence is TGCGCCAGCAGCCAAGTGGGGGCCACAGATACGCAGTATTTT.

The gene calls are TRBV7-6 and TRBJ2-2, with a possible D match to TRBD1 (7 bases). The CDR3 contains 16 residues. V was cut by 5 bases and J by 0 bases, with 13 bases left in between. Germline CDR1 SGHVS, CDR2 FNYEAQ. CDR3 nucleotides: TGTGCCAGCAGCCAGGGGGAGGCGTCGAACACCGGGGAGCTGTTTTTT. Amino acids: CASSQGEASNTGELFF.

The chain recombines TRBV28 with TRBJ1-4; 10 bases are shared with TRBD1. This CDR3 region has 16 residues. Germline V gene data show CDR1 as MDHEN and CDR2 as SYDVKM. With V trimmed by 4 bases and J by 8 bases, 10 bases remained unmatched. The CDR3 loop reads CASSSETGGAREKLFF. The CDR3 DNA reads TGTGCCAGCAGTTCTGAGACAGGGGGCGCAAGGGAAAAACTGTTTTTT.

The chain uses TRBV5-1 and TRBJ1-4; 10 bases map to TRBD1. With V trimmed by 3 bases and J by 6 bases, 8 bases remained unmatched. Germline V gene sequence: CDR1 SGHRS, CDR2 YFSETQ. This CDR3 region has 16 residues. The CDR3 loop reads CASSSQGTGDDEKLFF. The CDR3 nucleotides read TGCGCCAGCAGCTCCCAGGGGACAGGGGACGATGAAAAACTGTTTTTT. Full variable domain (outside the CDR3, taken from reference TRBV5-1 and TRBJ1-4): KAGVTQTPRYLIKTRGQQVTLSCSPISGHRSVSWYQQTPGQGLQFLFEYFSETQRNKGNFPGRFSGRQFSNSRSEMNVSTLELGDSALYLCASSSQGTGDDEKLFFGSGTQLSVL.

The count of this clone is one. The chain is built from TRBV18 and TRBJ2-7; TRBD2 is a possible D gene (7 bases). The CDR3 totals 14 residues. The V gene's germline CDR1 is KGHSH and CDR2 LQKENI. Trimming left V 0 bases short and J 7 bases short, with 13 bases between. In nucleotides, the CDR3 is TGTGCCAGCTCACCACCGGCGGGGGCGTTTGAGCAGTACTTC. It specifies CASSPPAGAFEQYF. Combining the CDR3 with reference TRBV18 and TRBJ2-7 gives the whole variable domain NAGVMQNPRHLVRRRGQEARLRCSPMKGHSHVYWYRQLPEEGLKFMVYLQKENIIDESGMPKERFSAEFPKEGPSILRIQQVVRGDSAAYFCASSPPAGAFEQYFGPGTRLTVT.

This clone has just a few counts. The same CDR3 also results from other DNA sequences found in this sample. V gene TRBV5-1 combines with J gene TRBJ2-5; D may be TRBD2 (6 bases). Germline V gene sequence: CDR1 SGHRS, CDR2 YFSETQ. The CDR3 covers 14 residues. V gave up 0 bases and J gave up 1 base, with 7 bases separating them. This CDR3 is CASSLGGVQETQYF. The CDR3 bases are TGCGCCAGCAGCTTGGGGGGGGTCCAAGAGACCCAGTACTTC.

This rearrangement joins TRBV6-5 to TRBJ1-3, with 9 positions matching TRBD1. Trimming cost V 2 bases and J 3 bases; bases outside gene matches: 2. Looked up from germline, CDR1 is MNHEY and CDR2 is SVGAGI. The CDR3 extends over 15 amino acids. CDR3 sequence reads: CASSYTGGNGNTIYF. CDR3 coding DNA: TGTGCCAGCAGTTACACAGGGGGCAATGGAAACACCATATATTTT.

The V gene is TRBV5-1, the J gene TRBJ2-7; 7 bases match TRBD1. V lost 4 bases and J lost 4; bases outside the gene matches: 11. The CDR3 has 15 residues. Germline V gene data show CDR1 as SGHRS and CDR2 as YFSETQ. The CDR3 sequence is CASSPEGQWEYEQYF. The CDR3 nucleotides are TGCGCCAGCAGCCCCGAGGGACAGTGGGAATACGAGCAGTACTTC.

The genes are TRBV11-2 and TRBJ1-4, with 8 bases aligning to TRBD1. V trimming: 5 bases; J trimming: 7 bases; junction bases outside the gene matches: 6. CDR1 SGHAT and CDR2 FQNNGV come from the germline V gene. This CDR3 has 14 amino acids. The CDR3 nucleotides are TGTGCCAGCAGCCAGATCAGGGGGCGTGAAAAACTGTTTTTT. The encoded protein is CASSQIRGREKLFF.

The V and J genes are TRBV5-5 and TRBJ2-7; 7 nucleotides match TRBD2. The CDR3 is 12 amino acids. From germline, CDR1 is SGHKS and CDR2 YYEKEE (reference sequence). Trimming cost V 0 bases and J 6 bases; bases outside gene matches: 0. The CDR3 DNA reads as TGTGCCAGCAGCTTGGGGGGGGGCGAGCAGTACTTC. Protein sequence: CASSLGGGEQYF.

The rearrangement joins TRBV5-1 to TRBJ2-5; TRBD1 aligns across 10 bases. This CDR3 comprises 16 residues. The V gene's germline CDR1 is SGHRS and CDR2 YFSETQ. The junction had 6 bases not matched to a gene; V was cut back by 0 bases and J by 4 bases. The CDR3 region is CASSLALRQGAETQYF. The CDR3 DNA reads TGCGCCAGCAGCTTGGCCCTTCGACAGGGGGCAGAGACCCAGTACTTC.

The chain is built from TRBV5-1 and TRBJ2-2; 12 bases are shared with TRBD1. Germline lookup yields CDR1 SGHRS and CDR2 YFSETQ. The CDR3 consists of 15 residues. Trimming at V came to 3 bases and at J to 6 bases, leaving 3 bases not matched to a gene. CDR3 region: CASSSGTGGSGELFF. The CDR3 DNA is TGCGCCAGCAGCTCCGGGACAGGGGGCTCCGGGGAGCTGTTTTTT. The complete variable domain, with remaining parts taken from reference TRBV5-1 and TRBJ2-2, reads KAGVTQTPRYLIKTRGQQVTLSCSPISGHRSVSWYQQTPGQGLQFLFEYFSETQRNKGNFPGRFSGRQFSNSRSEMNVSTLELGDSALYLCASSSGTGGSGELFFGEGSRLTVL.

The rearrangement links TRBV6-5 to TRBJ1-6; 7 bases are a match to TRBD1. Germline loops: CDR1 MNHEY, CDR2 SVGAGI. CDR3 length equals 14 residues. V was clipped by 2 bases and J by 10 bases; unmatched bases: 5. This chain's CDR3 is CASSYNRGGSPLHF. The CDR3 DNA follows: TGTGCCAGCAGTTACAACAGGGGCGGATCACCCCTCCACTTT.